This TCR beta chain was recovered during a study of T cell responses to AZD1222 COVID-19 vaccine. The data were produced by immunoSEQ multiplex PCR, yet TCRdb's version contains in-frame clones alone and is incomplete. Here the sample spans 150,000 or so clones, roughly 89% being singletons. The CDR3 runs to 15 residues. The germline V gene encodes CDR1 SEHNR and CDR2 FQNEAQ (reference sequence). V trimming: 4 bases; J trimming: 1 base; junction bases outside the gene matches: 4. This TCR was sampled from an adult in good health. The rearrangement uses TRBV7-9 and TRBJ1-1; 9 positions agree with TRBD1. Material: peripheral blood, obtained on day 0 of AZD1222 vaccination. This CDR3 is CASSSRTGENTEAFF. The CDR3 DNA follows: TGTGCCAGCAGCTCACGGACAGGGGAGAACACTGAAGCTTTCTTT.